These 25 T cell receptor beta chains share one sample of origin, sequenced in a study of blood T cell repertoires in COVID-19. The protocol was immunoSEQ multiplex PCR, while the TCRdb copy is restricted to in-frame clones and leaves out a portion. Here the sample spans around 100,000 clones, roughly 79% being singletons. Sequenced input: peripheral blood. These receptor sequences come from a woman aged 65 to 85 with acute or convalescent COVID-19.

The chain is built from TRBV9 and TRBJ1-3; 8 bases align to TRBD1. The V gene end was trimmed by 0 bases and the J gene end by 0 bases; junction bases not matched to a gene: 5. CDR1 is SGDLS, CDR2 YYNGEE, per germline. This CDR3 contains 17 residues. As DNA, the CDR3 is TGTGCCAGCAGCGTAGCTGACAGGGGACTCTCTGGAAACACCATATATTTT. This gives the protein CASSVADRGLSGNTIYF.

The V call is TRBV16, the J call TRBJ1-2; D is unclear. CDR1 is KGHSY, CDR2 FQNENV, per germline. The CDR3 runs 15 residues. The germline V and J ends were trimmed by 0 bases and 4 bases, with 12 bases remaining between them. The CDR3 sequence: CASSQSEVAPYGYTF. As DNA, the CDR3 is TGTGCCAGCAGCCAATCGGAAGTAGCCCCCTATGGCTACACCTTC.

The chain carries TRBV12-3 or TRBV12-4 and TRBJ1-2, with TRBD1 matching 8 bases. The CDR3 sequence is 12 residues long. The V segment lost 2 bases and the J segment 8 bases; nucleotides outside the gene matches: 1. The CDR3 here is CASSLQGAGYTF. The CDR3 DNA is TGTGCCAGCAGTTTACAGGGGGCGGGCTACACCTTC.

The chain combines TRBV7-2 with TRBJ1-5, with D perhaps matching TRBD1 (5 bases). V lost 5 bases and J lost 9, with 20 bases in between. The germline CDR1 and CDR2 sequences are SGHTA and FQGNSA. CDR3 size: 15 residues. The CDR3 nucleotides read TGTGCCAGCAGCCCTAATGGGGGGAAGGGATCGCCCCAGCATTTT. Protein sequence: CASSPNGGKGSPQHF.

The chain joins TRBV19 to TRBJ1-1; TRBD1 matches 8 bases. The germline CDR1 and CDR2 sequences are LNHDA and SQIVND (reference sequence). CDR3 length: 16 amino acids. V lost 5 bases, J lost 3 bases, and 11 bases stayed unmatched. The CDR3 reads CASSSPDREYDTEAFF. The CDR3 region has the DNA TGTGCCAGTAGTTCTCCGGACAGGGAGTATGACACTGAAGCTTTCTTT.

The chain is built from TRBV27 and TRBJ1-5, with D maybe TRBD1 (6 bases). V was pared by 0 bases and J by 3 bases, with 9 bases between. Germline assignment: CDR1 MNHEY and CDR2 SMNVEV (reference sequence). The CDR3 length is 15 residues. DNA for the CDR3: TGTGCCAGCAGTTTATCCAGGGGCAACAATCAGCCCCAGCATTTT. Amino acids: CASSLSRGNNQPQHF.

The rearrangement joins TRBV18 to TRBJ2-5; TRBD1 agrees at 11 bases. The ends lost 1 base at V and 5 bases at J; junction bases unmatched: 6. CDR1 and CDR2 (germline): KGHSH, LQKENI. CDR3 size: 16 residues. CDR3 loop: CASSPRRTGGLETQYF. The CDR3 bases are TGTGCCAGCTCACCACGGAGGACAGGGGGCCTGGAGACCCAGTACTTC.

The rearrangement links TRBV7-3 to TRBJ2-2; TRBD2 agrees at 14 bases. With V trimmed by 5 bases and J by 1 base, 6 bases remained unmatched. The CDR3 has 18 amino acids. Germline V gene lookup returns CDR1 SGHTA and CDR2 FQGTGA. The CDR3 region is CASSPGTSGGLNTGELFF. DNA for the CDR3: TGTGCCAGCAGCCCCGGGACTAGCGGGGGCTTGAACACCGGGGAGCTGTTTTTT.

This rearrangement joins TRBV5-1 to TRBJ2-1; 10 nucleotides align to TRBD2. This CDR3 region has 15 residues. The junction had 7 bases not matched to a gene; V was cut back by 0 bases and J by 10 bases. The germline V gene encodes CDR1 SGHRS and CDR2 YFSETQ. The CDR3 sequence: CASSLAAGGPGEQFF. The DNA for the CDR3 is TGCGCCAGCAGCTTGGCAGCGGGGGGGCCGGGGGAGCAGTTCTTC.

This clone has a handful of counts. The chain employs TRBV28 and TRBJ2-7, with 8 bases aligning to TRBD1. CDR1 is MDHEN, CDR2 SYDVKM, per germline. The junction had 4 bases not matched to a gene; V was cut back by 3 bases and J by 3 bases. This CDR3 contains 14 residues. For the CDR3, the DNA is TGTGCCAGCAGTTTGGCAGGGGGCGTCTACGAGCAGTACGTC. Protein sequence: CASSLAGGVYEQYV.

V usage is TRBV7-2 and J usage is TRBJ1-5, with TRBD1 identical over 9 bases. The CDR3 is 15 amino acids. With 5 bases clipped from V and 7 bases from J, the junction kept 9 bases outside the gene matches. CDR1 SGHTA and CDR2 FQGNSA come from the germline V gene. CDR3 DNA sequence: TGTGCCAGCAGCACGGGGACAGGGATAAGGCAGCCCCAGCATTTT. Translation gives CASSTGTGIRQPQHF.

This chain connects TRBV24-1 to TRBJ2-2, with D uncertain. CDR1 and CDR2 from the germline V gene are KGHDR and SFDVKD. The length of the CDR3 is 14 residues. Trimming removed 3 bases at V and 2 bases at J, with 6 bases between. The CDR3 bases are TGTGCCACCAGTGATCCTTTTAACACCGGGGAGCTGTTTTTT. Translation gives CATSDPFNTGELFF.

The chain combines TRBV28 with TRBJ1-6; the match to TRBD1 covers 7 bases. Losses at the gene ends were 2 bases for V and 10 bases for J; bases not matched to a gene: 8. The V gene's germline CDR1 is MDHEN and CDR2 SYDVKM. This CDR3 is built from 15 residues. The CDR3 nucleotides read TGTGCCAGCAGTTTAACCGGGACAGACGTCTCACCCCTCCACTTT. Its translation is CASSLTGTDVSPLHF. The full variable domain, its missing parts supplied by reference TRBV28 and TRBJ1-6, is DVKVTQSSRYLVKRTGEKVFLECVQDMDHENMFWYRQDPGLGLRLIYFSYDVKMKEKGDIPEGYSVSREKKERFSLILESASTNQTSMYLCASSLTGTDVSPLHFGNGTRLTVT.

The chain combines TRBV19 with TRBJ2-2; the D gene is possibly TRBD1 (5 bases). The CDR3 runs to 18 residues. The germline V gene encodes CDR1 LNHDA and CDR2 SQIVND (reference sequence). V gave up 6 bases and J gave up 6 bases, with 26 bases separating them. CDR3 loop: CASSEPTARETGSGELFF. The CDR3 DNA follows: TGTGCCAGTAGCGAACCCACCGCCAGGGAAACAGGCTCCGGGGAGCTGTTTTTT.

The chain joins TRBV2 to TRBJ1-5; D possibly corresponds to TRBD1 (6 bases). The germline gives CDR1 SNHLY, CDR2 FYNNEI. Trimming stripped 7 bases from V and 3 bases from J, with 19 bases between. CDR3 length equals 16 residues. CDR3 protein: CASNPAPGENNQPQHF. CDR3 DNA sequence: TGTGCCAGCAATCCTGCCCCAGGGGAAAACAATCAGCCCCAGCATTTT. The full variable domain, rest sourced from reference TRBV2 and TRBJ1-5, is EPEVTQTPSHQVTQMGQEVILRCVPISNHLYFYWYRQILGQKVEFLVSFYNNEISEKSEIFDDQFSVERPDGSNFTLKIRSTKLEDSAMYFCASNPAPGENNQPQHFGDGTRLSIL.

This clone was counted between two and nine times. Here the CDR3 DNA reads TGTGCCAGCAGCCCGACTACGAACACTGAAGCTTTCTTT. Amino acid sequence: CASSPTTNTEAFF. J is TRBJ1-1 and V is TRBV7-3; D gene uncertain. Germline values: CDR1 SGHTA, CDR2 FQGTGA. Trimming pared 5 bases from V and 1 base from J, leaving 8 bases between. This CDR3 contains 13 residues.

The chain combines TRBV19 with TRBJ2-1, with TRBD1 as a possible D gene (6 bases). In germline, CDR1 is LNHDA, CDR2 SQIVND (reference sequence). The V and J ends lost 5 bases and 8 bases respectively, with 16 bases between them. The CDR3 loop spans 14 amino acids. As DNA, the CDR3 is TGTGCCAGTAGTGTAAACAGGGATCGCGATGAGCAGTTCTTC. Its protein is CASSVNRDRDEQFF.

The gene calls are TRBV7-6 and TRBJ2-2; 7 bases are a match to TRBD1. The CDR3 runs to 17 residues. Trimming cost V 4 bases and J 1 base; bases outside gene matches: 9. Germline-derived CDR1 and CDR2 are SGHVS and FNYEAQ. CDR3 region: CASSSNAQGLNTGELFF. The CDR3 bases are TGTGCCAGCAGCTCGAATGCACAGGGGCTGAACACCGGGGAGCTGTTTTTT. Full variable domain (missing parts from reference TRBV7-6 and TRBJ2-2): GAGVSQSPRYKVTKRGQDVALRCDPISGHVSLYWYRQALGQGPEFLTYFNYEAQQDKSGLPNDRFSAERPEGSISTLTIQRTEQRDSAMYRCASSSNAQGLNTGELFFGEGSRLTVL.

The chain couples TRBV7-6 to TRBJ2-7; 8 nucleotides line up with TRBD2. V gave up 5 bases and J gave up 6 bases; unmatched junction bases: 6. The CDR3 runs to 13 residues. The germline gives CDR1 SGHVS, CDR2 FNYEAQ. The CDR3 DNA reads TGTGCCAGCAGCCCGGGGGGGCCTGGCGAGCAGTACGTC. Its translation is CASSPGGPGEQYV.

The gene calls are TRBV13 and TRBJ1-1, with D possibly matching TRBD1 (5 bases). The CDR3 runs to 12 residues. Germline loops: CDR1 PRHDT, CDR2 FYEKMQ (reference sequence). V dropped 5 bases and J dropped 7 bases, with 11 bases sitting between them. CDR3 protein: CASSRQKGEAFF. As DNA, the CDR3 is TGTGCCAGCAGCCGACAGAAGGGTGAAGCTTTCTTT.

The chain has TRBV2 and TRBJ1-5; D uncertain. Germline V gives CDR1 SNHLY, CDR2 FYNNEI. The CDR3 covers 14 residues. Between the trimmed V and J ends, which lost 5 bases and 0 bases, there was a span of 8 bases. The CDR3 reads CASSQEYSNQPQHF. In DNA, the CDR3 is TGTGCCAGCAGTCAAGAATATAGCAATCAGCCCCAGCATTTT.

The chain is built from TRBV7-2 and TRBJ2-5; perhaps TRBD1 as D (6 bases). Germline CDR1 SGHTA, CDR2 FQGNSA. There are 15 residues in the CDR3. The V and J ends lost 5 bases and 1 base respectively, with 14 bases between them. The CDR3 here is CASSGQTGTQETQYF. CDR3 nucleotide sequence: TGTGCCAGCAGCGGACAGACAGGAACCCAAGAGACCCAGTACTTC.

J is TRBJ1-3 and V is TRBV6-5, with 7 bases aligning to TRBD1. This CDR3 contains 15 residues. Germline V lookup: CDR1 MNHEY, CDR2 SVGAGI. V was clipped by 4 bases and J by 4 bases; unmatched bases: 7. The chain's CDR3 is CASSSDRVAGNTIYF. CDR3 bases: TGTGCCAGCAGTTCTGACAGGGTAGCCGGAAACACCATATATTTT.

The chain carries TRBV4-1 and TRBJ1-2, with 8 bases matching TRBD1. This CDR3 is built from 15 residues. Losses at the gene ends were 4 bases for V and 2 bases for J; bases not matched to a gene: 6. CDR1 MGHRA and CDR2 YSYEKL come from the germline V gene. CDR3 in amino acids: CASSPGQGENYGYTF. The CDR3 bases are TGCGCCAGCAGCCCCGGACAGGGTGAAAACTATGGCTACACCTTC.

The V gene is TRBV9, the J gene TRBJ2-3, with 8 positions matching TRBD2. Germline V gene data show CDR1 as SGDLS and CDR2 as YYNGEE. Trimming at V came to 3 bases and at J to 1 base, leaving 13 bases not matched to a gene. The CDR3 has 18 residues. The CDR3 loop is CASSAGAWAGGGTDTQYF. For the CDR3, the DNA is TGTGCCAGCAGCGCGGGGGCCTGGGCGGGGGGAGGCACAGATACGCAGTATTTT.